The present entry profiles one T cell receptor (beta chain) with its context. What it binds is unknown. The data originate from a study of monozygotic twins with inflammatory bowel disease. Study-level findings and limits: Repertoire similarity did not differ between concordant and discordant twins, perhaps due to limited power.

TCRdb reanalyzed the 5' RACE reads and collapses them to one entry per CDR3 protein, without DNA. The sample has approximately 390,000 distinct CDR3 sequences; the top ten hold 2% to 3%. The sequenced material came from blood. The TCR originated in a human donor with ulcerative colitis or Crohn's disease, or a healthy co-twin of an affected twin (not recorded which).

Here the CDR3 reads CASSEARAAYTDTQYF. The chain recombines TRBV6-1 with TRBJ2-3. This CDR3 spans 16 amino acids. Germline loops: CDR1 MNHNS, CDR2 SASEGT.